A single sample is the source of the 2 T cell receptor beta chains below, sequenced in a study of T-cell reconstitution after alpha-beta-depleted transplantation in children. Unique molecular identifiers were used to barcode this TCRbeta library. TCRdb used MiXCR to reprocess the PCR reads, holding one entry per CDR3 protein. The repertoire holds some 490,000 distinct CDR3 sequences, with under 15% as singletons. Sequences were derived from PBMCs from the stem cell graft donor, sampled from the stem cell graft. All receptors come from a human donor who donated a stem cell graft to a child with combined immunodeficiency.

Many counts were recorded for this clonotype. The chain links TRBV20-1 to TRBJ2-7; 8 bases are shared with TRBD1. Germline V gene data show CDR1 as DFQATT and CDR2 as SNEGSKA (reference sequence). CDR3 length: 12 amino acids. With 7 bases clipped from V and 4 bases from J, the junction kept 6 bases outside the gene matches. The CDR3 DNA follows: TGCAGTGGCACGGACAGGGAATACGAGCAGTACTTC. As protein: CSGTDREYEQYF.

J is TRBJ2-1 and V is TRBV5-1; perhaps TRBD2 as D (5 bases). The V end was cut by 0 bases, the J end by 0 bases, with 13 bases between. CDR1 and CDR2 (germline): SGHRS, YFSETQ. The CDR3 has 17 residues. In nucleotides, the CDR3 is TGCGCCAGCAGCTTGGGTCGTGAGGGATACTCCTACAATGAGCAGTTCTTC. Residues: CASSLGREGYSYNEQFF.